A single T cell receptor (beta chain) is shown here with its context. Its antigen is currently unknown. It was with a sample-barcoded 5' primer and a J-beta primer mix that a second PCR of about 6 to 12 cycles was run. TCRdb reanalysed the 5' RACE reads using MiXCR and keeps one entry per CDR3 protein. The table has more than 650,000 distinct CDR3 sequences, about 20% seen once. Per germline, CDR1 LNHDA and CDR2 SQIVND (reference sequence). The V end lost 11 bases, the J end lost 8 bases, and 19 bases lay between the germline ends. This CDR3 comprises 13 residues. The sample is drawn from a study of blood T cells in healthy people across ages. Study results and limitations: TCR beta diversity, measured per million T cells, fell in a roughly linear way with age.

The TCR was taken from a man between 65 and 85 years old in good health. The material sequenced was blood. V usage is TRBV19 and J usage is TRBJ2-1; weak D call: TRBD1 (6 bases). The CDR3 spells CAVLGAGGHEQFF. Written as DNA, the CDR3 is TGTGCCGTCTTGGGGGCCGGAGGTCATGAGCAGTTCTTC.